The 10 T cell receptor beta chains given below trace back to one sample, sequenced in a study of blood T cell repertoires in COVID-19. Libraries were prepared by immunoSEQ multiplex PCR; TCRdb keeps only in-frame clonotypes and omits some of them. Of around 230,000 clones listed, about 82% were seen once; the top ten hold around 5.5%. Sequencing was done on a sample of peripheral blood. These TCRs come from a middle-aged man with COVID-19, enrolled during active disease.

The chain is built from TRBV2 and TRBJ2-3, with 11 positions matching TRBD2. The CDR3 length is 18 residues. With 2 bases clipped from V and 0 bases from J, the junction kept 7 bases outside the gene matches. Germline loops: CDR1 SNHLY, CDR2 FYNNEI. The CDR3 region is CASSEQLAGGQSTDTQYF. CDR3 bases: TGTGCCAGCAGTGAACAGCTAGCGGGGGGACAGAGCACAGATACGCAGTATTTT. Full variable domain (rest looked up from reference TRBV2 and TRBJ2-3): EPEVTQTPSHQVTQMGQEVILRCVPISNHLYFYWYRQILGQKVEFLVSFYNNEISEKSEIFDDQFSVERPDGSNFTLKIRSTKLEDSAMYFCASSEQLAGGQSTDTQYFGPGTRLTVL.

The rearrangement links TRBV5-5 to TRBJ2-1; TRBD1 agrees at 9 bases. With V trimmed by 4 bases and J by 5 bases, 4 bases remained unmatched. The CDR3 is made up of 14 amino acids. Germline loops: CDR1 SGHKS, CDR2 YYEKEE (reference sequence). The CDR3 loop reads CASSRDRGDNEQFF. CDR3 nucleotides: TGTGCCAGCAGCCGTGACAGGGGGGACAATGAGCAGTTCTTC. Using reference TRBV5-5 and TRBJ2-1 for the parts outside the CDR3, the full variable domain is DAGVTQSPTHLIKTRGQQVTLRCSPISGHKSVSWYQQVLGQGPQFIFQYYEKEERGRGNFPDRFSARQFPNYSSELNVNALLLGDSALYLCASSRDRGDNEQFFGPGTRLTVL.

This chain connects TRBV28 to TRBJ2-7; possibly TRBD2 for D (5 bases). CDR1 and CDR2 (germline): MDHEN, SYDVKM. This CDR3 is 11 amino acids long. The V gene lost 5 bases and the J gene lost 6 bases, with 8 bases spanning the gap. Here the CDR3 reads CASSRLSEQYF. In DNA, the CDR3 is TGTGCCAGCAGTCGACTATCCGAGCAGTACTTC.

The gene calls are TRBV5-6 and TRBJ2-2; weak D call: TRBD2 (6 bases). With 1 base removed from V and 1 base from J, the gap between germline ends came to 8 bases. Germline CDR1 SGHDT, CDR2 YYEEEE. This CDR3 contains 15 residues. This CDR3 is CASSLTGGNTGELFF. The DNA for the CDR3 is TGTGCCAGCAGCTTGACCGGGGGGAACACCGGGGAGCTGTTTTTT.

The J gene is TRBJ2-7, the V gene TRBV28; TRBD1 is a possible D gene (6 bases). The germline V gene has CDR1 MDHEN and CDR2 SYDVKM. The CDR3 has 15 amino acids. The V end lost 7 bases, the J end lost 2 bases, and 18 bases lay between the germline ends. The CDR3 DNA is TGTGCCAGCAACCCTTCGACAGGCCAACCCTACGAGCAGTACTTC. Protein product: CASNPSTGQPYEQYF.

The genes are TRBV9 and TRBJ1-3; the D is unclear. CDR1 is SGDLS, CDR2 YYNGEE, per germline. Trimming took off 0 bases at V and 2 bases at J, with 9 bases between the two ends. The CDR3 is 15 amino acids. The CDR3 here is CASSVVPDAGNTIYF. In DNA, the CDR3 is TGTGCCAGCAGCGTAGTCCCAGATGCTGGAAACACCATATATTTT.

This clone showed up just a few times. The chain employs TRBV30 and TRBJ2-7, with D unresolved. Germline-derived CDR1 and CDR2 are GTSNPN and SVGIG (reference sequence). The CDR3 is 15 amino acids. Trimming took off 6 bases at V and 6 bases at J, with 24 bases between the two ends. CDR3 in DNA: TGTGCCTGCGCACTCCTGACCCAACAGCTAAGCGAGCAGTACTTC. Amino acid sequence: CACALLTQQLSEQYF.

This clone occurred once. The chain is built from TRBV19 and TRBJ1-4; 10 bases fit TRBD1. Looked up from germline, CDR1 is LNHDA and CDR2 is SQIVND (reference sequence). This CDR3 region has 16 residues. The V gene end was trimmed by 5 bases and the J gene end by 5 bases; junction bases not matched to a gene: 8. CDR3 DNA: TGTGCCAGTAGTCCAGACCTGACAGGGGGCAATGAAAAACTGTTTTTT. This codes for CASSPDLTGGNEKLFF.

J is TRBJ2-2 and V is TRBV11-2, with 8 bases that match TRBD2. The trim removed 7 bases at V and 4 bases at J, leaving 11 bases unmatched. Germline V gene lookup returns CDR1 SGHAT and CDR2 FQNNGV. The CDR3 covers 16 residues. Written as DNA, the CDR3 is TGTGCCAGCAAAGACGGCGGGGGGCCTGGCACCGGGGAGCTGTTTTTT. As protein: CASKDGGGPGTGELFF.

The V call is TRBV11-2, the J call TRBJ2-1; TRBD2 agrees at 9 bases. Germline values: CDR1 SGHAT, CDR2 FQNNGV. The CDR3 consists of 15 residues. Losses at the gene ends were 5 bases for V and 4 bases for J; bases not matched to a gene: 6. CDR3 residues: CASSTRLAVYNEQFF. The DNA for the CDR3 is TGTGCCAGCAGCACCCGACTAGCGGTTTACAATGAGCAGTTCTTC.